A selection of T cell receptor beta chains follows, all from one sample in a study of OX40 agonist ivuxolimab in advanced cancers. TCRdb's copy holds only in-frame clones and misses some; the assay was immunoSEQ multiplex PCR. The table has approximately 94,000 clones, around 90% seen once. Here the sequenced sample was CD4+ or CD8+ T cells sorted from blood, taken in a trial of the OX40 agonist ivuxolimab. These receptors were taken from an adult with an advanced solid tumor such as melanoma, head and neck, liver or kidney cancer. Both conserved end residues are part of each CDR3. A D gene is named only where the DNA matches it firmly. Only part of the rows carry a size: once, few, many, or a class if the clone is expanded.

D	size	V	J	CDR3	DNA
NA	NA	TRBV5-6	TRBJ2-7	CASSLVWNSYEQYF	TGTGCCAGCAGCTTGGTATGGAACTCCTACGAGCAGTACTTC
TRBD2	NA	TRBV19	TRBJ2-1	CASSIPSGLYNEQFF	TGTGCCAGTAGTATCCCTAGCGGACTCTACAATGAGCAGTTCTTC
NA	NA	TRBV5-1	TRBJ2-3	CASSPEAGASDTQYF	TGCGCCAGCAGCCCGGAAGCGGGTGCATCAGATACGCAGTATTTT
NA	NA	TRBV9	TRBJ2-1	CASSSSRAGQEQFF	TGTGCCAGCAGCTCCAGTAGGGCGGGGCAGGAGCAGTTCTTC
TRBD1	NA	TRBV30	TRBJ2-3	CAWRDRGRDTQYF	TGTGCCTGGAGGGACAGGGGAAGAGATACGCAGTATTTT
NA	NA	TRBV25-1	TRBJ2-2	CATRLGMNTGELFF	TGTGCCACCCGCTTGGGCATGAACACCGGGGAGCTGTTTTTT
NA	NA	TRBV11-2	TRBJ1-2	CASSLEAGLNYGYTF	TGTGCCAGCAGCTTAGAGGCAGGGCTAAACTATGGCTACACCTTC
TRBD1	NA	TRBV6-1	TRBJ2-2	CASRLDRGAGELFF	TGTGCCAGCAGGTTAGACAGGGGTGCCGGGGAGCTGTTTTTT
NA	NA	TRBV7-3	TRBJ2-7	CASSPRTRSQDEQYF	TGTGCCAGCAGCCCACGGACAAGGAGTCAGGACGAGCAGTACTTC
NA	NA	TRBV18	TRBJ2-7	CASSPSGWEPSYEQYF	TGTGCCAGCTCACCATCCGGGTGGGAGCCGTCCTACGAGCAGTACTTC
NA	once	TRBV7-3	TRBJ1-1	CASSLSGGHTEAFF	TGTGCCAGCAGCTTAAGTGGGGGACACACTGAAGCTTTCTTT
NA	once	TRBV7-9	TRBJ1-1	CASSQLPIRGNTEAFF	TGTGCCAGCAGCCAGCTTCCGATAAGGGGGAACACTGAAGCTTTCTTT
NA	NA	TRBV6-5	TRBJ1-2	CASSKGLPGLLGYTF	TGTGCCAGCAGTAAGGGCCTCCCAGGGCTTCTAGGCTACACCTTC
NA	NA	TRBV2	TRBJ1-4	CASSEIRPNEKLFF	TGTGCCAGCAGTGAGATAAGACCGAATGAAAAACTGTTTTTT
NA	NA	TRBV19	TRBJ1-2	CASSIHTSVDGYTF	TGTGCCAGTAGCATACATACATCGGTCGACGGCTACACCTTC
NA	NA	TRBV1	TRBJ2-7	CTSSRRDSRDRGVYEQYF	TGCACCAGCAGCCGTAGAGACAGCCGGGACAGGGGAGTTTACGAGCAGTACTTC
NA	NA	TRBV15	TRBJ2-2	CATSRDPLNTGELFF	TGTGCCACCAGCAGAGATCCTTTGAACACCGGGGAGCTGTTTTTT
NA	few	TRBV12-5	TRBJ1-5	CASGLAVGGVSNQPQHF	TGTGCTAGTGGTTTGGCCGTCGGAGGCGTGAGCAATCAGCCCCAGCATTTT
NA	once	TRBV29-1	TRBJ2-3	CSVWGWVTDTQYF	TGCAGCGTTTGGGGGTGGGTCACAGATACGCAGTATTTT
TRBD2	NA	TRBV5-1	TRBJ2-3	CASRLAGNTDTQYF	TGCGCCAGCAGGCTAGCGGGAAACACAGATACGCAGTATTTT
TRBD2	NA	TRBV5-5	TRBJ2-1	CASSGLAANNEQFF	TGTGCCAGCAGCGGACTAGCAGCTAACAATGAGCAGTTCTTC
NA	NA	TRBV21-1	TRBJ2-1	CASTNRGPTYNEQFF	TGTGCCAGTACCAATAGGGGACCCACCTACAATGAGCAGTTCTTC
TRBD2	NA	TRBV9	TRBJ2-1	CASSVETSRAGVNNEQFF	TGTGCCAGCAGCGTAGAGACCAGCCGGGCGGGAGTAAACAATGAGCAGTTCTTC
TRBD2	NA	TRBV2	TRBJ2-1	CASSEGLAVNNEQFF	TGTGCCAGCAGCGAGGGACTAGCGGTAAACAATGAGCAGTTCTTC
NA	NA	TRBV6-1	TRBJ1-2	CASSQDQFGYTF	TGTGCCAGCAGTCAAGACCAGTTCGGCTACACCTTC
NA	NA	TRBV27	TRBJ1-2	CASQVRSGYTF	TGTGCCAGTCAAGTTCGGAGTGGCTACACCTTC
NA	NA	TRBV28	TRBJ1-2	CASSPSPRGGYTF	TGTGCCAGCAGCCCGAGCCCCAGGGGCGGCTACACCTTC
NA	NA	TRBV6-6	TRBJ2-7	CASRSYEQYF	TGTGCCAGCAGGTCCTACGAGCAGTACTTC